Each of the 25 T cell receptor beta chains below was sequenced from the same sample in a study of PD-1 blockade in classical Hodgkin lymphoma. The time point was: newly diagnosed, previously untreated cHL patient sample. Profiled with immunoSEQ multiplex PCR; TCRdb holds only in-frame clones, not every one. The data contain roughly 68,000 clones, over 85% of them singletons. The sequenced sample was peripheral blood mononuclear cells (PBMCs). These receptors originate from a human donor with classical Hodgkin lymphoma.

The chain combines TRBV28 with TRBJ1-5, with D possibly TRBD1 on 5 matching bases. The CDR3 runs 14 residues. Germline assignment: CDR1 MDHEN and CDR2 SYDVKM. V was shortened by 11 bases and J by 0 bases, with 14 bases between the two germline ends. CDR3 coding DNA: TGTGCCTCAAGGGGCACCCATAGCAATCAGCCCCAGCATTTT. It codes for CASRGTHSNQPQHF. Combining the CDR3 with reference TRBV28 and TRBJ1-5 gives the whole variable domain DVKVTQSSRYLVKRTGEKVFLECVQDMDHENMFWYRQDPGLGLRLIYFSYDVKMKEKGDIPEGYSVSREKKERFSLILESASTNQTSMYLCASRGTHSNQPQHFGDGTRLSIL.

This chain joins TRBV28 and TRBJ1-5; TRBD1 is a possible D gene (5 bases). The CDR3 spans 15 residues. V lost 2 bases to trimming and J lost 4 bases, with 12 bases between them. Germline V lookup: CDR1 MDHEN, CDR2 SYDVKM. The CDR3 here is CASSLEGRGNQPQHF. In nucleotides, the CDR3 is TGTGCCAGCAGTTTAGAGGGACGAGGAAATCAGCCCCAGCATTTT.

In nucleotides, the CDR3 is TGTGCCAGTACCGGGGGGGCAGGGGCCCCGAACACTGAAGCTTTCTTT. As protein: CASTGGAGAPNTEAFF. This chain connects TRBV19 to TRBJ1-1; a weak D match, TRBD1 (6 bases). V lost 7 bases to trimming and J lost 1 base, with 19 bases between them. From germline, CDR1 is LNHDA and CDR2 SQIVND (reference sequence). The CDR3 length is 16 residues.

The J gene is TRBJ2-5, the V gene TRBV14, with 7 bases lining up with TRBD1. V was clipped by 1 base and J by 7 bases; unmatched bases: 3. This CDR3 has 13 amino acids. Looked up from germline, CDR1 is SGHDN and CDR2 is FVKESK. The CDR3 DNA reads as TGTGCCAGCAGCCAAGGGACAGGCCGGACCCAGTACTTC. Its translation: CASSQGTGRTQYF.

The CDR3 region has the DNA TGCGCCAGCAGCCAAGTAGCGGGAGACTACGAGCAGTACTTC. It specifies CASSQVAGDYEQYF. This chain uses TRBV4-3 with TRBJ2-7, with 9 bases lining up with TRBD2. CDR1 LGHNA and CDR2 YSLEER come from the germline V gene. The trim removed 1 base at V and 3 bases at J, leaving 1 base unmatched. There are 14 residues in the CDR3.

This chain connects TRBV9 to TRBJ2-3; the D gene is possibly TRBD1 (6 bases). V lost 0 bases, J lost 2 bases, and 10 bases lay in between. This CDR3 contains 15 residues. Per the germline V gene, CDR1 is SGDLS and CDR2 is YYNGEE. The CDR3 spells CASSVGGTTTDTQYF. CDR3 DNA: TGTGCCAGCAGCGTAGGAGGGACAACCACAGATACGCAGTATTTT. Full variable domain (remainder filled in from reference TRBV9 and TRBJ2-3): DSGVTQTPKHLITATGQRVTLRCSPRSGDLSVYWYQQSLDQGLQFLIQYYNGEERAKGNILERFSAQQFPDLHSELNLSSLELGDSALYFCASSVGGTTTDTQYFGPGTRLTVL.

CDR3 in DNA: TGCGCCAGCAGCGTTGCCACAGGGGCCCTCTCCTACGAGCAGTACTTC. Translated: CASSVATGALSYEQYF. This sequence joins TRBV5-1 and TRBJ2-7; 7 nucleotides agree with TRBD1. Germline V lookup: CDR1 SGHRS, CDR2 YFSETQ. There are 16 residues in the CDR3. With 4 bases clipped from V and 0 bases from J, the junction kept 10 bases outside the gene matches.

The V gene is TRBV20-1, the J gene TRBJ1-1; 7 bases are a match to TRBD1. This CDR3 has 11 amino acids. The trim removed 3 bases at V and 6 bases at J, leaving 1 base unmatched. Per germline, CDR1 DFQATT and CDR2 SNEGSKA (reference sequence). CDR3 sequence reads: CSARTGPEAFF. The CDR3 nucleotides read TGCAGTGCTAGGACAGGGCCTGAAGCTTTCTTT.

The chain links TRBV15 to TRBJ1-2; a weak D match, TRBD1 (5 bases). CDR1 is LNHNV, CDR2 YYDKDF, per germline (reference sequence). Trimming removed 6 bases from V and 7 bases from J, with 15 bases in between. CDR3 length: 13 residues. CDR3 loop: CATRSGGRIGYTF. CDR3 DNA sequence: TGTGCCACCAGATCGGGGGGAAGGATTGGCTACACCTTC.

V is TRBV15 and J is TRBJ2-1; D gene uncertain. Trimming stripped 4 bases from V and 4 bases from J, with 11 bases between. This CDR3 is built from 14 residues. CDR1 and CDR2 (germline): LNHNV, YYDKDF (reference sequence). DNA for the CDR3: TGTGCCACCAGCACACCGACCTTTTACAATGAGCAGTTCTTC. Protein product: CATSTPTFYNEQFF.

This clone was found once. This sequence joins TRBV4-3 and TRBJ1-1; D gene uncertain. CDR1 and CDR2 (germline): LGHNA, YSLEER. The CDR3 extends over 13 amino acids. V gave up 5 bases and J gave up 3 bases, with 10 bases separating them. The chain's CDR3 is CASSFLGHTEAFF. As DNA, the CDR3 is TGCGCCAGCAGCTTTCTGGGTCACACTGAAGCTTTCTTT.

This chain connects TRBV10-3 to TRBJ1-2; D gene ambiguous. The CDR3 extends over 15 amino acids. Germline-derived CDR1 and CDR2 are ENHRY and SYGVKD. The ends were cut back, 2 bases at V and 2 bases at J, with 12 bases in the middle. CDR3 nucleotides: TGTGCCATCAGTGAGGACCGTGGCCCCAACTATGGCTACACCTTC. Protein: CAISEDRGPNYGYTF.

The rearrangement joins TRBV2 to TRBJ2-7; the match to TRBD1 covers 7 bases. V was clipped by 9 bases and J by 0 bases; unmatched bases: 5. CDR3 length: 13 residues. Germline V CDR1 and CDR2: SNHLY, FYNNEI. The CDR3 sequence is CARGGQSSYEQYF. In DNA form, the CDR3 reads TGTGCCAGAGGGGGACAGTCCTCCTACGAGCAGTACTTC.

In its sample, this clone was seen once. CDR3 residues: CASSQTPAFYGYTF. As DNA, the CDR3 is TGTGCCAGCAGCCAGACGCCAGCCTTCTATGGCTACACCTTC. The rearrangement joins TRBV7-9 to TRBJ1-2, with D unresolved. Germline V CDR1 and CDR2: SEHNR, FQNEAQ (reference sequence). The CDR3 runs 14 residues. V was clipped by 5 bases and J by 4 bases, with 14 bases between them.

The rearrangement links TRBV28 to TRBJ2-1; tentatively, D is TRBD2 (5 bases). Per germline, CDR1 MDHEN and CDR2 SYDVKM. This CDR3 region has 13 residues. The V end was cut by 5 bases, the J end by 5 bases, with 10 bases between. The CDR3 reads CASSVSENNEQFF. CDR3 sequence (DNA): TGTGCCAGCAGTGTTAGCGAAAACAATGAGCAGTTCTTC.

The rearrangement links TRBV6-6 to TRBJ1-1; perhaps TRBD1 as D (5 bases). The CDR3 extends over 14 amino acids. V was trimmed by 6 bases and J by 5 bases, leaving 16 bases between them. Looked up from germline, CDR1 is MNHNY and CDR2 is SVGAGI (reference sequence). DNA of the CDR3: TGTGCCAGCAGACCAGACAGAGCGGGGACTGAAGCTTTCTTT. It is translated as CASRPDRAGTEAFF.

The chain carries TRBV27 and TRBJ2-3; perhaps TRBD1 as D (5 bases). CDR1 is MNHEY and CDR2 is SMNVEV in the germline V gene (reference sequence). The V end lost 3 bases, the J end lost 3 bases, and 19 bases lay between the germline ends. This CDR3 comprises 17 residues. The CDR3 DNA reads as TGTGCCAGCAGTTTGGGGCAGGGCCTACCTGGGACAGATACGCAGTATTTT. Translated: CASSLGQGLPGTDTQYF.

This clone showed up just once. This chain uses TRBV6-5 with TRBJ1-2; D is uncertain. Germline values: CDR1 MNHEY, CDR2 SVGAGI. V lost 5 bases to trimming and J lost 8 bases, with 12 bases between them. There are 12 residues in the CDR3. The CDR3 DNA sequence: TGTGCCAGCAGTAACCCCCCGGCGGGCTACACCTTC. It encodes CASSNPPAGYTF.

The CDR3 region is CASSQDGQGANTIYF. CDR3 in DNA: TGCGCCAGCAGCCAAGATGGGCAGGGGGCTAACACCATATATTTT. This chain joins TRBV4-3 and TRBJ1-3, with 8 bases matching TRBD1. V shed 0 bases, J shed 7 bases, and the junction held 5 bases outside the gene matches. Germline V gene sequence: CDR1 LGHNA, CDR2 YSLEER. The CDR3 spans 15 residues.

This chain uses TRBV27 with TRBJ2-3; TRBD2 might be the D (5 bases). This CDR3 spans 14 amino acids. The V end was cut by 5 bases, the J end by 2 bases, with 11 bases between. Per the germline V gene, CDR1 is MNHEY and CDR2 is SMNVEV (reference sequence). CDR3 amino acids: CASSMERTTDTQYF. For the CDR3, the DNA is TGTGCCAGCAGTATGGAGCGGACCACAGATACGCAGTATTTT.

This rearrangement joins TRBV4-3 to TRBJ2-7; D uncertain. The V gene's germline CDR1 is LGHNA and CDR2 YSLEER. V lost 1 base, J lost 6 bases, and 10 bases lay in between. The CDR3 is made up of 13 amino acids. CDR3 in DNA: TGCGCCAGCAGCCAAGTACTCGAGTTCGAGCAGTACTTC. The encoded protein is CASSQVLEFEQYF.

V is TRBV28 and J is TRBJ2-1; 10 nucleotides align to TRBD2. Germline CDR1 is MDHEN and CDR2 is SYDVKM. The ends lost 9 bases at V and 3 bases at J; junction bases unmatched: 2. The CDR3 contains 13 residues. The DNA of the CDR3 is TGTGCCAGTTGGACTAGCGGCTACAATGAGCAGTTCTTC. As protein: CASWTSGYNEQFF. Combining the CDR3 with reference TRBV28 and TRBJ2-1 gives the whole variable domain DVKVTQSSRYLVKRTGEKVFLECVQDMDHENMFWYRQDPGLGLRLIYFSYDVKMKEKGDIPEGYSVSREKKERFSLILESASTNQTSMYLCASWTSGYNEQFFGPGTRLTVL.

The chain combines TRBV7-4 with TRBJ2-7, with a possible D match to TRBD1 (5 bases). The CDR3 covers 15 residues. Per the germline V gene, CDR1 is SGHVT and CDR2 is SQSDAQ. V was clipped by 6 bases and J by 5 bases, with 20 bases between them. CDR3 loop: CASSLPRGPSDEQYF. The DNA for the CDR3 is TGTGCCAGCAGTTTACCTAGGGGCCCTTCGGACGAGCAGTACTTC. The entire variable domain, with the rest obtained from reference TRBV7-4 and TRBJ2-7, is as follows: GAGVSQSPRYKVAKRGRDVALRCDSISGHVTLYWYRQTLGQGSEVLTYSQSDAQRDKSGRPSGRFSAERPERSVSTLKIQRTEQGDSAVYLCASSLPRGPSDEQYFGPGTRLTVT.

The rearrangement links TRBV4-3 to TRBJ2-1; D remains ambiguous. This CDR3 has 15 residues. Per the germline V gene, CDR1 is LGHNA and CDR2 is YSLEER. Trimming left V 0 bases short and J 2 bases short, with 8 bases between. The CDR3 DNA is TGCGCCAGCAGCCAAGATAGTGCCACCTACAATGAGCAGTTCTTC. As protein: CASSQDSATYNEQFF.

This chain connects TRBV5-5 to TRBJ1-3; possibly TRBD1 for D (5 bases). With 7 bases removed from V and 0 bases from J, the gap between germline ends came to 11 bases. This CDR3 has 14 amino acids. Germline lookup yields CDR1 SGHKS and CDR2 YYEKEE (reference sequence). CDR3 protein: CASHGGTSGNTIYF. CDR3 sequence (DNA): TGTGCCAGCCATGGGGGGACCTCTGGAAACACCATATATTTT.